Listed below are T cell receptor beta chains from one sample, sequenced in a study of early T cells in non-severe SARS-CoV-2 infection. TCRdb independently ran MiXCR on the 5' RACE reads; one entry per CDR3 protein. Of roughly 90,000 distinct CDR3 sequences in the sample, approximately 14% were seen once. The sample was whole blood. The source is an adult who was a healthcare worker with PCR-confirmed SARS-CoV-2 infection or an uninfected control (not recorded which). Each CDR3 is given with its conserved first and last residue. The order of the fields is CDR3 length, D gene, V gene, clone size, J gene, CDR3 DNA, CDR3 protein. A D gene is named only where the DNA matches it firmly. Size is stated for part of the rows, as once, few or many counts, or as a class when the clone is expanded.

15	NA	TRBV3-1	few	TRBJ1-6	TGTGCCAGCAGCCAAGGGGCCTCGGGAAATTCACCCCTCCACTTT	CASSQGASGNSPLHF
13	NA	TRBV11-3	NA	TRBJ2-5	TGTGCCAGCAGCCCGGGGCCGGGAGAGACCCAGTACTTC	CASSPGPGETQYF
15	NA	TRBV7-6	many	TRBJ2-6	TGTGCCAGCAGCCTTAGGCCCTCTGGGGCCAACGTCCTGACTTTC	CASSLRPSGANVLTF
15	TRBD2	TRBV3-1	NA	TRBJ2-3	TGTGCCAGCAGCCAAGATCGCCTAGCGGGGGGCACGCAGTATTTT	CASSQDRLAGGTQYF
12	NA	TRBV20-1	NA	TRBJ1-2	TGCAGTGCTAGGCCCAGGGTCCCTGGCTACACCTTC	CSARPRVPGYTF
18	TRBD1	TRBV6-1	many	TRBJ2-4	TGTGCCAGCAGTGAAGCGTTCGGGGACAGGAGACGGAAAAACATTCAGTACTTC	CASSEAFGDRRRKNIQYF
15	NA	TRBV6-6	many	TRBJ1-4	TGTGCCAGCAGTCCTCGAGGGCAGGTTAATGAAAAACTGTTTTTT	CASSPRGQVNEKLFF
15	TRBD1	TRBV5-4	few	TRBJ1-6	TGTGCCAGCAGCTTGGAAAACAGGGGAGAATCACCCCTCCACTTT	CASSLENRGESPLHF
14	NA	TRBV24-1	few	TRBJ1-2	TGTGCCACCAGTGATGTAAGTTCAGGGTACGGCTACACCTTC	CATSDVSSGYGYTF
17	TRBD2	TRBV4-2	few	TRBJ2-5	TGTGCCAGCAGCCAAGATGGTGGTTTAGCGGGGTGGGAGACCCAGTACTTC	CASSQDGGLAGWETQYF
14	NA	TRBV5-6	few	TRBJ1-6	TGTGCCAGCTGTACAGGGAGGTGGAATTCACCCCTCCACTTT	CASCTGRWNSPLHF
16	TRBD2	TRBV11-2	few	TRBJ2-1	TGTGCCAGCTGCCCGAGGGCGGGGGTAATCCAAAATGAGCAGTTCTTC	CASCPRAGVIQNEQFF
17	NA	TRBV18	NA	TRBJ2-3	TGTGCCAGCTCACGAAGGGGCACCGGAACAAACACAGATACGCAGTATTTT	CASSRRGTGTNTDTQYF
15	NA	TRBV27	NA	TRBJ1-2	TGTGCCAGCAGTACAACCGGGACGGGCAACTATGGCTACACCTTC	CASSTTGTGNYGYTF
14	NA	TRBV5-1	many	TRBJ2-3	TGCGCCAGCAGCTTGGTTGGCGGGCGGGATACGCAGTATTTT	CASSLVGGRDTQYF
14	TRBD1	TRBV5-1	NA	TRBJ1-2	TGCGCCAGCAGCCCCCAAGGACAGGGCTATGGCTACACCTTC	CASSPQGQGYGYTF
15	TRBD2	TRBV7-2	many	TRBJ2-1	TGTGCCAGCAGCAATTGGATGGAGCGGGGGGATGAGCAGTTCTTC	CASSNWMERGDEQFF
12	TRBD1	TRBV20-1	few	TRBJ1-2	TGCAGTGCTGCTAGACAGGGTGGAGGCTACACCTTC	CSAARQGGGYTF
16	NA	TRBV20-1	NA	TRBJ2-1	TGCAGTGCTAGATCAGGCGGGGATAGCTCCTACAATGAGCAGTTCTTC	CSARSGGDSSYNEQFF
16	NA	TRBV12-3/TRBV12-4	NA	TRBJ1-3	TGTGCCAGCAGTTTCGGGGGGGCCCTCTCTGGAAACACCATATATTTT	CASSFGGALSGNTIYF
13	TRBD1	TRBV20-1	once	TRBJ1-2	TGCAGTGCTAGAGGGACAGGGGGCTATGGCTACACCTTC	CSARGTGGYGYTF
13	TRBD1	TRBV5-1	few	TRBJ2-5	TGCGCCAGCAGCGTAAACAGGGGAATAGACCAGTACTTC	CASSVNRGIDQYF
14	NA	TRBV11-2	many	TRBJ2-3	TGTGCCAGCAGCTTAGAACTCAGCACAGATACGCAGTATTTT	CASSLELSTDTQYF
15	TRBD2	TRBV11-2	NA	TRBJ2-2	TGTGCCAGCAGCTTAGCGGGGGGTAACACCGGGGAGCTGTTTTTT	CASSLAGGNTGELFF
12	NA	TRBV27	NA	TRBJ2-1	TGTGCCAGCAGTACCCCCATCAATGAGCAGTTCTTC	CASSTPINEQFF
16	NA	TRBV4-1	few	TRBJ2-3	TGCGCCAGCAGCCCCGGACAGCTGGATGGAGCAGATACGCAGTATTTT	CASSPGQLDGADTQYF
14	NA	TRBV11-2	NA	TRBJ1-2	TGTGCCAGCAGCTTAGGGGCCCCGGACTATGGCTACACCTTC	CASSLGAPDYGYTF
14	TRBD1	TRBV7-2	NA	TRBJ1-1	TGTGCCAGCAGCTTAGCAGGGGGCAGTACTGAAGCTTTCTTT	CASSLAGGSTEAFF
14	NA	TRBV9	NA	TRBJ1-6	TGTGCCAGCAGCACACTAGACAGTAATTCACCCCTCCACTTT	CASSTLDSNSPLHF
15	TRBD2	TRBV2	NA	TRBJ2-2	TGTGCCAGCAGTGTCTGGCGGGGGAGGTCCGGGGAGCTGTTTTTT	CASSVWRGRSGELFF
14	NA	TRBV2	NA	TRBJ1-1	TGTGCCAGCAGTGTATATCCAGGGAATACTGAAGCTTTCTTT	CASSVYPGNTEAFF
20	NA	TRBV5-1	NA	TRBJ2-3	TGCGCCAGCAGCTTGGCCAATTTCCGGGGCCCTAACCCAAGCACAGATACGCAGTATTTT	CASSLANFRGPNPSTDTQYF
14	NA	TRBV20-1	NA	TRBJ2-5	TGCAGTGCCCGGAAAGGACTGTCACAAGAGACCCAGTACTTC	CSARKGLSQETQYF